Listed below are T cell receptor beta chains from one sample, sequenced in a study of cytomegalovirus exposure and HLA in healthy donors. Assay used: immunoSEQ multiplex PCR; TCRdb lists only in-frame clones, some missing. The profile shows some 160,000 clones, approximately 84% of them singletons. Sequencing was performed on PBMCs. These receptors all stem from a man between 45 and 60 years old in good health and CMV-seropositive. Both conserved end residues are part of each CDR3. A D gene is named only where the DNA matches it firmly. A row's size may be missing; if present it is once, few, many or a size class.

NA,TRBV25-1,TRBD1,TRBJ2-7,TGTGCCAGCAGTGAATGGAAGGGGGCGAAGGACGAGCAGTACTTC,CASSEWKGAKDEQYF
NA,TRBV11-1,NA,TRBJ2-1,TGTGCCAGCAGCTTGGGGGGGGCGAGATACAATGAGCAGTTCTTC,CASSLGGARYNEQFF
NA,TRBV5-1,NA,TRBJ1-1,TGCGCCAGCAGCTTAACAGAAAAGAACACTGAAGCTTTCTTT,CASSLTEKNTEAFF
NA,TRBV18,TRBD1,TRBJ1-4,TGTGCCAGCTCACCAGTCGACAGGGTAGGAGAAAAACTGTTTTTT,CASSPVDRVGEKLFF
NA,TRBV21-1,NA,TRBJ2-7,TGTGCCAGCAGCAAAGAGTCGGGACATGCCTTGGAGTACTTC,CASSKESGHALEYF
NA,TRBV5-1,TRBD1,TRBJ2-7,TGCGCCAGCAGCCTGGGACAGGGAGAGCAGTACTTC,CASSLGQGEQYF
few,TRBV7-8,TRBD2,TRBJ2-1,TGTGCCAGCAGCTTAGCGGCTAGCGGGACCCTTAGGGATGAGCAGTTCTTC,CASSLAASGTLRDEQFF
NA,TRBV9,TRBD2,TRBJ2-1,TGTGCCAGCAGCGTCGGGGGGGCAAACGGTATTAATGAGCAGTTCTTC,CASSVGGANGINEQFF
NA,TRBV29-1,NA,TRBJ2-7,TGCAGCGTGACCATTGACAGGAACGAGCAGTACTTC,CSVTIDRNEQYF
few,TRBV5-4,TRBD2,TRBJ2-5,TGTGCCAGCAGCCTTAGACTAGCGGGGGTGGAGACCCAGTACTTC,CASSLRLAGVETQYF
NA,TRBV28,NA,TRBJ1-5,TGTGCCAGCAGCCGACAGACATATAGCAATCAGCCCCAGCATTTT,CASSRQTYSNQPQHF
few,TRBV5-1,NA,TRBJ2-7,TGCGCCAGCAGCCTCCAAGGAGGCTCCTACGAGCAGTACTTC,CASSLQGGSYEQYF
NA,TRBV25-1,TRBD1,TRBJ2-5,TGTGCCAGCAGTGAACCGGGGACAGGGGCTAAGACCCAGTACTTC,CASSEPGTGAKTQYF
NA,TRBV5-1,NA,TRBJ2-5,TGCGCCAGCAGCCCGGTGGACCAAGAGACCCAGTACTTC,CASSPVDQETQYF
NA,TRBV4-1,TRBD1,TRBJ2-7,TGCGCCAGCAGCCCGGGACAGGGACCGACCTACGAGCAGTACTTC,CASSPGQGPTYEQYF
NA,TRBV5-1,TRBD2,TRBJ2-1,TGCGCCAGCAGCCCAGGACTAGCGGGAGCTTACAATGAGCAGTTCTTC,CASSPGLAGAYNEQFF
once,TRBV2,TRBD1,TRBJ2-7,TGTGCCAGCAGGGACAGGGACTCCTACGAGCAGTACTTC,CASRDRDSYEQYF
NA,TRBV30,NA,TRBJ1-4,TGTGCCTGCCCAGGGGACCTTGCCCAGGAAAAACTGTTTTTT,CACPGDLAQEKLFF
NA,TRBV5-4,NA,TRBJ1-2,TGTGCCAGCAGCCAAGACAGGCTCTATGGCTACACCTTC,CASSQDRLYGYTF
NA,TRBV29-1,TRBD1,TRBJ1-4,TGCAGCGTTGAAAAAGGGCAGGGGGAGGATGAAAAACTGTTTTTT,CSVEKGQGEDEKLFF
NA,TRBV15,TRBD2,TRBJ2-5,TGTGCCACCAGCAGAGTGGGCGGGAGTACAGAGACCCAGTACTTC,CATSRVGGSTETQYF
few,TRBV27,NA,TRBJ2-7,TGTGCCAGCAGTTTAAAACTAAACTCCTACGAGCAGTACTTC,CASSLKLNSYEQYF
NA,TRBV5-1,NA,TRBJ1-1,TGCGCCAGCAGCTTGGGGAGGGGTTCGATGAACACTGAAGCTTTCTTT,CASSLGRGSMNTEAFF
NA,TRBV6-5,NA,TRBJ2-5,TGTGCCAGCACCCCCTTAGGGGAAGAGACCCAGTACTTC,CASTPLGEETQYF
NA,TRBV7-8,TRBD1,TRBJ1-5,TGTGCCAGCAGCATCCGACAGGGGGGCGATCAGCCCCAGCATTTT,CASSIRQGGDQPQHF
NA,TRBV29-1,TRBD2,TRBJ2-2,TGCAGCGTCAAGCGATTGACTAGCGGAACGAACACCGGGGAGCTGTTTTTT,CSVKRLTSGTNTGELFF
few,TRBV30,NA,TRBJ1-1,TGTGCCGGGAGTTTTGGCCCCGCCAATGAAGCTTTCTTT,CAGSFGPANEAFF
NA,TRBV11-2,TRBD1,TRBJ1-4,TGTGCCAGCAGCTTAGCGCCCCGGGACAGGGGGGAAAAACTGTTTTTT,CASSLAPRDRGEKLFF
NA,TRBV29-1,TRBD2,TRBJ2-1,TGCAGCGGCCGAGCGGGGGACTACAATGAGCAGTTCTTC,CSGRAGDYNEQFF
NA,TRBV7-6,TRBD1,TRBJ1-2,TGTGCCAGCAGCCAGGGACAGGCCTTTATGGGCTACACCTTC,CASSQGQAFMGYTF
NA,TRBV19,TRBD1,TRBJ1-5,TGTGCCAGTAGCGTGACAGGGGGCGGTCAGCCCCAGCATTTT,CASSVTGGGQPQHF
few,TRBV18,TRBD1,TRBJ2-7,TGTGCCAGCTCAGCGGGACAGGTACGGAGCTCCTACGAGCAGTACTTC,CASSAGQVRSSYEQYF
few,TRBV14,TRBD2,TRBJ2-5,TGTGCCAGCAGCCAAGCAGGCCTTACAGCGGGAGAGGGAGAGACCCAGTACTTC,CASSQAGLTAGEGETQYF
once,TRBV30,NA,TRBJ1-1,TGTGCCTGGAGTCTAGGACTCAACACTGAAGCTTTCTTT,CAWSLGLNTEAFF
NA,TRBV28,TRBD2,TRBJ2-1,TGTGCCAGCAGTTCCCCCGGTCGAGGGACTAGAAGTTACAATGAGCAGTTCTTC,CASSSPGRGTRSYNEQFF
NA,TRBV14,NA,TRBJ2-7,TGTGCCAGCAGCCAAGGGGCAGGGGTCTCCTACGAGCAGTACTTC,CASSQGAGVSYEQYF
NA,TRBV2,NA,TRBJ1-5,TGTGCCAGCTTGGCCGACCTCGGAGGTCAGCCCCAGCATTTT,CASLADLGGQPQHF
NA,TRBV4-3,NA,TRBJ2-2,TGCGCCAGCAGCTCAGAACGGTCAGCGCGCCGGGGCGGGGAGCTGTTTTTT,CASSSERSARRGGELFF
NA,TRBV5-6,NA,TRBJ1-1,TGTGCCAGCAGCCAGGGGAACACTGAAGCTTTCTTT,CASSQGNTEAFF
NA,TRBV5-1,TRBD1,TRBJ1-4,TGCGCCAGCAGCGTAACAGGGGCAACTAATGAAAAACTGTTTTTT,CASSVTGATNEKLFF
NA,TRBV28,NA,TRBJ2-1,TGTGCCAGCAGTACCCTAGCGGAGCAGTTCTTC,CASSTLAEQFF
NA,TRBV7-9,NA,TRBJ1-1,TGTGCCAGCAGCGCCAGGGAGGGGGAAGCTTTCTTT,CASSAREGEAFF
NA,TRBV6-5,TRBD2,TRBJ2-5,TGTGCCAGCAGTCTGAGCGGGGGGGCACGAGAGACCCAGTACTTC,CASSLSGGARETQYF
NA,TRBV11-2,TRBD1,TRBJ2-7,TGTGCCAGCAGCTTGGGACAGGGGGGAATCTACGAGCAGTACTTC,CASSLGQGGIYEQYF
NA,TRBV28,NA,TRBJ2-5,TGTGCCAGCAGTTTCGGGTGGGCAGGGGCGACCCAGTACTTC,CASSFGWAGATQYF
NA,TRBV6-6,NA,TRBJ1-1,TGTGCCAGCAGGCAGGGAGGTCGGAGTCACACTGAAGCTTTCTTT,CASRQGGRSHTEAFF
NA,TRBV18,NA,TRBJ1-1,TGTGCCAGCTCGAAGTTGCGGGGGGACACTGAAGCTTTCTTT,CASSKLRGDTEAFF
NA,TRBV18,NA,TRBJ1-3,TGTGCCAGCTCCCTGAACCCCCACACCTCTGGAAACACCATATATTTT,CASSLNPHTSGNTIYF
NA,TRBV4-1,NA,TRBJ2-5,TGCGCCAGCAGCTCCTCAGACCAAGAGACCCAGTACTTC,CASSSSDQETQYF
NA,TRBV7-3,NA,TRBJ2-1,TGTGCCAGCAGCTCCGACGGGTATGAGCAGTTCTTC,CASSSDGYEQFF
once,TRBV30,TRBD1,TRBJ2-7,TGTGCCTGGGGGACAGGGGGCACCTACGAGCAGTACTTC,CAWGTGGTYEQYF
NA,TRBV19,TRBD1,TRBJ1-2,TGTGCCAGTAGTATCCGGACAGGGAAGGGTGATGGCTACACCTTC,CASSIRTGKGDGYTF
few,TRBV25-1,NA,TRBJ1-1,TGTGCCAGCAGTGAGCCTAACCTGATGGGCGGGACCACTGAAGCTTTCTTT,CASSEPNLMGGTTEAFF
NA,TRBV11-1,NA,TRBJ2-7,TGTGCCAGCAGCTTAGTACTGTCCTACGAGCAGTACTTC,CASSLVLSYEQYF